The subject of this entry is one T cell receptor (beta chain). Its antigen is currently unknown. These data come from a study of T cells in Graves' hyperthyroidism and ophthalmopathy. Study-wide results and caveats: Ophthalmopathy stood apart from stable hyperthyroidism in a 13 V-J model.

This CDR3 spans 14 amino acids. V dropped 5 bases and J dropped 5; count of bases not matched to a gene: 8. The germline gives CDR1 MDHEN, CDR2 SYDVKM. The investigators amplified TCR beta CDR3 regions from RNA transcripts. HTBI primers were the set used in a first-round RT-PCR of the TCR CDR3. Each CDR3 protein gets one entry after TCRdb re-called the multiplex PCR reads with MiXCR. This table has around 210,000 distinct CDR3 sequences, roughly 17% appearing once. Stable hyperthyroidism: no ophthalmopathy progression over 18 months of follow-up. The sample consisted of blood. The TCR originated in a woman between 45 and 65 years old with Graves' hyperthyroidism. The J gene is TRBJ2-5, the V gene TRBV28; 7 bases are a match to TRBD1. CDR3 coding DNA: TGTGCCAGCAGTAAACAGGGGTATCGTGAGACCCAGTACTTC. This encodes CASSKQGYRETQYF.